The text below deals with one T cell receptor (beta chain). This entry belongs to a study of CD4 and CD8 cells across lung adenocarcinoma regions. CDR3 length: 14 amino acids. Germline CDR1 LGHNT, CDR2 FRNRAP. The J segment lost 4 bases and the V segment lost 6 bases, leaving 4 bases of the junction unmatched. Donors had localized lung adenocarcinoma, a non-small cell lung cancer. TCRdb fed the PCR reads into MiXCR, producing one record per CDR3 protein. The repertoire includes approximately 3,800 distinct CDR3 sequences, around 69% of them detected once, and approximately 18% sits in the top ten. The receptor comes from a male donor with lung adenocarcinoma. The CD4 and CD8 labels of this study may be unreliable. Sequencing used CD4+ T cells from the margin of a lung tumor. The gene calls are TRBV12-5 and TRBJ2-1, with 9 bases that match TRBD2. CDR3 region: CASGISGRYNEQFF. CDR3 DNA: TGTGCTAGTGGAATTAGCGGGAGATACAATGAGCAGTTCTTC.